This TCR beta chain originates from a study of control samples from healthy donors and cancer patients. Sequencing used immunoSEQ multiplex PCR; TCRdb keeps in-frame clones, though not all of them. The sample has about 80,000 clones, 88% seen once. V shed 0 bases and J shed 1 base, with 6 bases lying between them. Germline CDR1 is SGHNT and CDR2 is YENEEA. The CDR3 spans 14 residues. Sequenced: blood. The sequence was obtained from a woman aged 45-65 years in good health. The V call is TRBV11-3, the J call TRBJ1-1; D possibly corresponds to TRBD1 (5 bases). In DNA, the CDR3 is TGTGCCAGCAGCTTAGACGGGGGGAACACTGAAGCTTTCTTT. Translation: CASSLDGGNTEAFF.